The rows below give T cell receptor beta chains drawn from one sample of a study of technical replicates of blood from several donors. Method: immunoSEQ multiplex PCR; TCRdb's copy keeps in-frame clones and lacks some. The table shows 78,000 or so clones, with about 88% occurring only once. Sequencing was carried out using T cells isolated from PBMCs. The source of these receptors is a human donor in good health. CDR3s include the opening cysteine and the closing phenylalanine or tryptophan. The D gene is left open where the match is weak. The size entry is marked missing in some rows and otherwise reads once, few, many or a size class.

J gene: TRBJ1-1
D gene: TRBD1
clone size: NA
V gene: TRBV5-5
CDR3 protein: CASSSGTGRGNTEAFF
CDR3 DNA: TGTGCCAGCAGCTCAGGGACAGGGAGGGGAAACACTGAAGCTTTCTTT

J gene: TRBJ2-3
D gene: TRBD2
clone size: once
V gene: TRBV11-2
CDR3 protein: CASSFWGRRAGGLTDTQYF
CDR3 DNA: TGTGCCAGCAGCTTCTGGGGGCGCAGAGCGGGAGGGCTGACAGATACGCAGTATTTT

J gene: TRBJ2-5
D gene: NA
clone size: NA
V gene: TRBV4-2
CDR3 protein: CASSQDRDTRETQYF
CDR3 DNA: TGTGCCAGCAGCCAAGACAGAGACACGAGAGAGACCCAGTACTTC

J gene: TRBJ2-1
D gene: TRBD2
clone size: NA
V gene: TRBV5-6
CDR3 protein: CASSWTSGQNNEQFF
CDR3 DNA: TGTGCCAGCAGCTGGACTAGCGGGCAAAACAATGAGCAGTTCTTC

J gene: TRBJ2-7
D gene: NA
clone size: NA
V gene: TRBV21-1
CDR3 protein: CASSKRGTGNSEQYF
CDR3 DNA: TGTGCCAGCAGCAAAAGGGGGACAGGGAACTCCGAGCAGTACTTC

J gene: TRBJ1-2
D gene: TRBD1
clone size: NA
V gene: TRBV28
CDR3 protein: CASSPGDRANYGYTF
CDR3 DNA: TGTGCCAGCAGCCCAGGCGACAGGGCTAACTATGGCTACACCTTC

J gene: TRBJ1-2
D gene: NA
clone size: NA
V gene: TRBV7-9
CDR3 protein: CASSLGASNYGYTF
CDR3 DNA: TGTGCCAGCAGCTTAGGGGCCAGTAACTATGGCTACACCTTC

J gene: TRBJ2-7
D gene: TRBD2
clone size: once
V gene: TRBV11-1
CDR3 protein: CASSLRTSGNYEQYF
CDR3 DNA: TGTGCCAGCAGCTTGCGGACTAGCGGGAACTACGAGCAGTACTTC

J gene: TRBJ2-3
D gene: NA
clone size: NA
V gene: TRBV19
CDR3 protein: CASRPGGSTDTQYF
CDR3 DNA: TGTGCCAGTAGACCCGGGGGAAGCACAGATACGCAGTATTTT

J gene: TRBJ2-1
D gene: TRBD2
clone size: NA
V gene: TRBV5-5
CDR3 protein: CASSLVLGGSDEQFF
CDR3 DNA: TGTGCCAGCAGCTTGGTGTTGGGGGGGAGCGATGAGCAGTTCTTC

J gene: TRBJ2-7
D gene: TRBD2
clone size: NA
V gene: TRBV28
CDR3 protein: CASRREATYEQYF
CDR3 DNA: TGTGCCAGCAGGCGGGAGGCAACCTACGAGCAGTACTTC

J gene: TRBJ2-2
D gene: NA
clone size: NA
V gene: TRBV19
CDR3 protein: CASHKMATGELFF
CDR3 DNA: TGTGCCAGCCACAAAATGGCCACCGGGGAGCTGTTTTTT

J gene: TRBJ2-1
D gene: TRBD2
clone size: NA
V gene: TRBV2
CDR3 protein: CANGLAGGWEDEQFF
CDR3 DNA: TGTGCCAACGGACTAGCGGGAGGTTGGGAAGATGAGCAGTTCTTC

J gene: TRBJ2-1
D gene: TRBD2
clone size: NA
V gene: TRBV7-2
CDR3 protein: CASSSLAGSYNEQFF
CDR3 DNA: TGTGCCAGCAGCTCTCTAGCGGGGTCCTACAATGAGCAGTTCTTC

J gene: TRBJ2-7
D gene: NA
clone size: NA
V gene: TRBV6-5
CDR3 protein: CATNPVRGVGEQYF
CDR3 DNA: TGTGCCACCAACCCGGTGCGGGGAGTAGGCGAGCAGTACTTC

J gene: TRBJ2-7
D gene: NA
clone size: NA
V gene: TRBV10-1
CDR3 protein: CASGPGLNPGEQYF
CDR3 DNA: TGCGCCAGCGGACCGGGACTTAATCCGGGGGAGCAGTACTTC

J gene: TRBJ2-3
D gene: TRBD2
clone size: NA
V gene: TRBV5-4
CDR3 protein: CASRAGLASTDTQYF
CDR3 DNA: TGTGCCAGCAGAGCGGGGCTAGCTAGCACAGATACGCAGTATTTT

J gene: TRBJ2-7
D gene: TRBD2
clone size: NA
V gene: TRBV28
CDR3 protein: CASSFLGGSYEQYF
CDR3 DNA: TGTGCCAGCAGTTTTCTGGGGGGGTCCTACGAGCAGTACTTC

J gene: TRBJ2-7
D gene: NA
clone size: NA
V gene: TRBV7-8
CDR3 protein: CASSIGAGRFPYEQYF
CDR3 DNA: TGTGCCAGCTCGATAGGGGCGGGAAGGTTCCCCTACGAGCAGTACTTC

J gene: TRBJ1-3
D gene: TRBD1
clone size: NA
V gene: TRBV6-1
CDR3 protein: CASSEAGTGINTIYF
CDR3 DNA: TGTGCCAGCAGTGAAGCGGGGACAGGGATAAACACCATATATTTT

J gene: TRBJ2-1
D gene: TRBD2
clone size: NA
V gene: TRBV6-5
CDR3 protein: CASTRSGSWFF
CDR3 DNA: TGTGCCAGTACCCGGAGCGGGAGCTGGTTCTTC

J gene: TRBJ2-2
D gene: NA
clone size: NA
V gene: TRBV6-1
CDR3 protein: CASSPLNTGELFF
CDR3 DNA: TGTGCCAGCAGTCCCCTAAACACCGGGGAGCTGTTTTTT

J gene: TRBJ1-1
D gene: NA
clone size: NA
V gene: TRBV2
CDR3 protein: CASRQPGTVNTEAFF
CDR3 DNA: TGTGCCAGCAGGCAACCCGGTACGGTTAACACTGAAGCTTTCTTT

J gene: TRBJ1-2
D gene: NA
clone size: NA
V gene: TRBV13
CDR3 protein: CASSRGNQGGYGYTF
CDR3 DNA: TGTGCCAGCAGCCGGGGCAATCAGGGAGGCTATGGCTACACCTTC

J gene: TRBJ2-1
D gene: NA
clone size: NA
V gene: TRBV14
CDR3 protein: CASSQGNFQFF
CDR3 DNA: TGTGCCAGCAGCCAAGGTAACTTTCAGTTCTTC

J gene: TRBJ2-3
D gene: NA
clone size: NA
V gene: TRBV27
CDR3 protein: CASSLLGADTQYF
CDR3 DNA: TGTGCCAGCAGTTTGTTAGGGGCAGATACGCAGTATTTT

J gene: TRBJ2-1
D gene: TRBD1
clone size: NA
V gene: TRBV5-4
CDR3 protein: CASSLQGTHNEQFF
CDR3 DNA: TGTGCCAGCAGCTTACAGGGGACCCACAATGAGCAGTTCTTC

J gene: TRBJ2-3
D gene: TRBD2
clone size: NA
V gene: TRBV11-2
CDR3 protein: CASSYSGGEGQYF
CDR3 DNA: TGTGCCAGCAGCTACTCCGGGGGGGAGGGCCAGTATTTT

J gene: TRBJ2-6
D gene: TRBD1
clone size: NA
V gene: TRBV28
CDR3 protein: CASSPQGAGANVLTF
CDR3 DNA: TGTGCCAGCAGTCCTCAGGGGGCTGGGGCCAACGTCCTGACTTTC

J gene: TRBJ2-1
D gene: NA
clone size: NA
V gene: TRBV27
CDR3 protein: CASSLIGGNNEQFF
CDR3 DNA: TGTGCCAGCAGTTTAATCGGGGGTAATAATGAGCAGTTCTTC

J gene: TRBJ2-7
D gene: NA
clone size: NA
V gene: TRBV28
CDR3 protein: CASSSRPYEQYF
CDR3 DNA: TGTGCCAGCAGTTCCCGTCCTTACGAGCAGTACTTC

J gene: TRBJ2-7
D gene: NA
clone size: NA
V gene: TRBV19
CDR3 protein: CASSIWEFGGEQYF
CDR3 DNA: TGTGCCAGTAGTATCTGGGAGTTTGGTGGCGAGCAGTACTTC

J gene: TRBJ2-1
D gene: TRBD1
clone size: once
V gene: TRBV19
CDR3 protein: CASTKTPGQGYNEQFF
CDR3 DNA: TGTGCCAGTACCAAAACCCCGGGACAGGGTTACAATGAGCAGTTCTTC

J gene: TRBJ2-1
D gene: TRBD2
clone size: once
V gene: TRBV19
CDR3 protein: CASRWTSMGNEQFF
CDR3 DNA: TGTGCCAGTAGGTGGACTAGCATGGGCAATGAGCAGTTCTTC

J gene: TRBJ2-2
D gene: TRBD1
clone size: NA
V gene: TRBV7-9
CDR3 protein: CARTGTGVTGELFF
CDR3 DNA: TGTGCCAGGACCGGGACAGGTGTCACCGGGGAGCTGTTTTTT

J gene: TRBJ2-7
D gene: TRBD2
clone size: NA
V gene: TRBV4-2
CDR3 protein: CASSQGVPGLVSFSIYEQYF
CDR3 DNA: TGTGCCAGCAGCCAAGGAGTACCGGGACTAGTCTCTTTTAGCATCTACGAGCAGTACTTC

J gene: TRBJ2-7
D gene: TRBD2
clone size: NA
V gene: TRBV19
CDR3 protein: CASSMEEGGPEEQYF
CDR3 DNA: TGTGCCAGTAGTATGGAGGAGGGAGGGCCAGAGGAGCAGTACTTC

J gene: TRBJ2-1
D gene: TRBD1
clone size: NA
V gene: TRBV7-9
CDR3 protein: CASRADRGRPYNEQFF
CDR3 DNA: TGTGCCAGCAGGGCCGACAGGGGAAGGCCATACAATGAGCAGTTCTTC

J gene: TRBJ2-7
D gene: NA
clone size: NA
V gene: TRBV28
CDR3 protein: CASKGGGFYEQYF
CDR3 DNA: TGTGCCAGCAAGGGTGGAGGATTCTACGAGCAGTACTTC

J gene: TRBJ1-5
D gene: NA
clone size: few
V gene: TRBV29-1
CDR3 protein: CSVVRKNQPQHF
CDR3 DNA: TGCAGCGTTGTGAGGAAAAATCAGCCCCAGCATTTT

J gene: TRBJ2-1
D gene: TRBD2
clone size: NA
V gene: TRBV7-8
CDR3 protein: CASSQTSGSYNEQFF
CDR3 DNA: TGTGCCAGCAGCCAAACTAGCGGGAGCTACAATGAGCAGTTCTTC

J gene: TRBJ2-7
D gene: NA
clone size: NA
V gene: TRBV30
CDR3 protein: CAWRSGFSYEQYF
CDR3 DNA: TGTGCCTGGAGAAGCGGGTTTTCCTACGAGCAGTACTTC

J gene: TRBJ1-3
D gene: NA
clone size: NA
V gene: TRBV6-1
CDR3 protein: CASSGWRVTIYF
CDR3 DNA: TGTGCCAGCAGTGGCTGGCGGGTAACCATATATTTT

J gene: TRBJ2-7
D gene: NA
clone size: NA
V gene: TRBV18
CDR3 protein: CASSPGDYEQYF
CDR3 DNA: TGTGCCAGCTCACCGGGCGACTACGAGCAGTACTTC

J gene: TRBJ1-1
D gene: TRBD1
clone size: few
V gene: TRBV19
CDR3 protein: CASRVRGEGTEAFF
CDR3 DNA: TGTGCCAGTAGGGTCAGGGGGGAAGGCACTGAAGCTTTCTTT

J gene: TRBJ2-2
D gene: TRBD1
clone size: NA
V gene: TRBV5-1
CDR3 protein: CASSHGQVTGELFF
CDR3 DNA: TGCGCCAGCAGCCACGGACAGGTCACCGGGGAGCTGTTTTTT

J gene: TRBJ2-3
D gene: TRBD2
clone size: NA
V gene: TRBV29-1
CDR3 protein: CSVEKSGRPDTQYF
CDR3 DNA: TGCAGCGTTGAGAAAAGCGGGAGACCAGATACGCAGTATTTT

J gene: TRBJ2-7
D gene: TRBD1
clone size: NA
V gene: TRBV5-6
CDR3 protein: CASSWTGGEQYF
CDR3 DNA: TGTGCCAGCAGCTGGACAGGGGGCGAGCAGTACTTC

J gene: TRBJ2-3
D gene: TRBD2
clone size: NA
V gene: TRBV6-5
CDR3 protein: CASSQRDTDTQYF
CDR3 DNA: TGTGCCAGCAGTCAGCGGGACACAGATACGCAGTATTTT

J gene: TRBJ2-2
D gene: NA
clone size: NA
V gene: TRBV10-3
CDR3 protein: CAISEPAGELFF
CDR3 DNA: TGTGCCATCAGCGAACCGGCCGGGGAGCTGTTTTTT

J gene: TRBJ2-5
D gene: TRBD1
clone size: NA
V gene: TRBV4-1
CDR3 protein: CASSRRGRETQYF
CDR3 DNA: TGCGCCAGCAGCCGCAGGGGGCGCGAGACCCAGTACTTC

J gene: TRBJ1-1
D gene: NA
clone size: NA
V gene: TRBV27
CDR3 protein: CASSRDNTEAFF
CDR3 DNA: TGTGCCAGCAGCAGGGATAACACTGAAGCTTTCTTT

J gene: TRBJ1-2
D gene: NA
clone size: NA
V gene: TRBV16
CDR3 protein: CASSQQVYGYTF
CDR3 DNA: TGTGCCAGCAGCCAACAGGTCTATGGCTACACCTTC

J gene: TRBJ1-2
D gene: TRBD1
clone size: NA
V gene: TRBV2
CDR3 protein: CASSEDRGPKYGYTF
CDR3 DNA: TGTGCCAGCAGTGAAGACAGGGGGCCGAAATATGGCTACACCTTC

J gene: TRBJ2-7
D gene: TRBD2
clone size: NA
V gene: TRBV2
CDR3 protein: CASSEWGAGGGYEQYF
CDR3 DNA: TGTGCCAGCAGTGAATGGGGTGCGGGAGGGGGCTACGAGCAGTACTTC

J gene: TRBJ2-1
D gene: TRBD2
clone size: NA
V gene: TRBV28
CDR3 protein: CASSTTSGRTGGDEQFF
CDR3 DNA: TGTGCCAGCAGTACGACTAGCGGGAGGACCGGGGGGGATGAGCAGTTCTTC

J gene: TRBJ2-1
D gene: NA
clone size: NA
V gene: TRBV4-1
CDR3 protein: CASSTVARGVNEQFF
CDR3 DNA: TGCGCCAGCAGTACCGTAGCCAGGGGAGTAAATGAGCAGTTCTTC